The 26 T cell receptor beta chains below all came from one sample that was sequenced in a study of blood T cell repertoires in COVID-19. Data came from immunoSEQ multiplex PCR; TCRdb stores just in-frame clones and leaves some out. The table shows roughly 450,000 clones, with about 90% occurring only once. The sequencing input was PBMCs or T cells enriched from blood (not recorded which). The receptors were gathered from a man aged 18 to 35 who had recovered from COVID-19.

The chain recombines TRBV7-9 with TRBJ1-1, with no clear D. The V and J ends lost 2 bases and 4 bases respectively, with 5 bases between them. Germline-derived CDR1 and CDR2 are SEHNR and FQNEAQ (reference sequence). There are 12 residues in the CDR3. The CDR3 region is CASSLRATEAFF. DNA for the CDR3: TGTGCCAGCAGCTTACGCGCCACTGAAGCTTTCTTT.

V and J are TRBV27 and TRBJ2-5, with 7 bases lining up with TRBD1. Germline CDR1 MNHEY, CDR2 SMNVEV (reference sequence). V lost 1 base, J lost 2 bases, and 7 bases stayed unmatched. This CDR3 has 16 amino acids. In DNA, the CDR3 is TGTGCCAGCAGTTTATGGGGGACAGCAGTTCAAGAGACCCAGTACTTC. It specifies CASSLWGTAVQETQYF.

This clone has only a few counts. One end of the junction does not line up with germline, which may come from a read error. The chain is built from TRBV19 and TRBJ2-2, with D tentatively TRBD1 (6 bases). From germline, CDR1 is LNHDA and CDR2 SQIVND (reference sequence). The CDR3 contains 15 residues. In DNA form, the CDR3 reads TGTGCCAGTAGCATAGGGACAACTAACACCGGGGAGCTGTTTTTT. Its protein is CASSIGTTNTGELFF.

The CDR3 DNA reads TGCAGTGCTAGTGCTCTCAGGGGTAATGAGCAGTTCTTC. Translating it yields CSASALRGNEQFF. The gene calls are TRBV20-1 and TRBJ2-1, with D possibly being TRBD1 (6 bases). CDR1 and CDR2 from the germline V gene are DFQATT and SNEGSKA (reference sequence). The CDR3 is made up of 13 amino acids. The V gene lost 3 bases and the J gene lost 7 bases, with 13 bases spanning the gap.

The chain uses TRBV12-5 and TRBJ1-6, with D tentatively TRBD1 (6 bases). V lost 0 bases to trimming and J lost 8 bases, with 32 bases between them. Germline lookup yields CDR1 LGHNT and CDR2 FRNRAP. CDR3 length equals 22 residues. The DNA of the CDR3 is TGTGCTAGTGGTTTGGTCGTCAAGACCTCCACCGGGACACCTCGAGGGGATTCACCCCTCCACTTT. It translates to CASGLVVKTSTGTPRGDSPLHF.

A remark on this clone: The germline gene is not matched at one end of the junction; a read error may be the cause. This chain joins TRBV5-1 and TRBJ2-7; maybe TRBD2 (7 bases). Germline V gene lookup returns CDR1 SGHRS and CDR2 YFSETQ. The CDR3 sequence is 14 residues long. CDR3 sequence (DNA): TGCGCCAGCAGCGAGGGGGGGATTGGAGGAAAATGGGAATTC. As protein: CASSEGGIGGKWEF.

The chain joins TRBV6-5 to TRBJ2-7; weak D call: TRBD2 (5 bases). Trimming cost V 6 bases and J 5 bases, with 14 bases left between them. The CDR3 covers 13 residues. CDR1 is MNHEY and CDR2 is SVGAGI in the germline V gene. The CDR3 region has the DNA TGTGCCAGCAGGGGGAGTTTAAGCCACGAGCAGTACTTC. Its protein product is CASRGSLSHEQYF.

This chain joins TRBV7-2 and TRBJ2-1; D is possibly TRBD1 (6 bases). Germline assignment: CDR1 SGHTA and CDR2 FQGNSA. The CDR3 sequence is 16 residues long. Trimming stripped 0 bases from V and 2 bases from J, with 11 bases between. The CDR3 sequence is CASSLAAGATYNEQFF. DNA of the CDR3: TGTGCCAGCAGCTTAGCGGCAGGGGCCACCTACAATGAGCAGTTCTTC.

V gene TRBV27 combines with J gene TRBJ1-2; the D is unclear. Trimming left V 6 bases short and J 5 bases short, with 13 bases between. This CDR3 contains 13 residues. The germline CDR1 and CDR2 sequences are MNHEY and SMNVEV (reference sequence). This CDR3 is CASRDTGEYGYTF. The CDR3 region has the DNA TGTGCCAGCAGAGACACGGGAGAATATGGCTACACCTTC.

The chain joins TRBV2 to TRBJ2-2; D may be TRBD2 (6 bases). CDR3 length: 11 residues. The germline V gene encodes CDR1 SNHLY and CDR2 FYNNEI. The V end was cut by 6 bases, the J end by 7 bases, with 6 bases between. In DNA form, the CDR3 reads TGTGCCAGCAGGGAGGGCGGGGAGCTGTTTTTT. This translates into CASREGGELFF.

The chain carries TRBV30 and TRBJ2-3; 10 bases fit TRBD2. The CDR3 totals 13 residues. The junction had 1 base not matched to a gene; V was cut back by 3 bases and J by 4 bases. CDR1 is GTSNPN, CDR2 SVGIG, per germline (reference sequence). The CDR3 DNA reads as TGTGCCTGGAGGCTAGCGGGAGCAGATACGCAGTATTTT. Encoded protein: CAWRLAGADTQYF.

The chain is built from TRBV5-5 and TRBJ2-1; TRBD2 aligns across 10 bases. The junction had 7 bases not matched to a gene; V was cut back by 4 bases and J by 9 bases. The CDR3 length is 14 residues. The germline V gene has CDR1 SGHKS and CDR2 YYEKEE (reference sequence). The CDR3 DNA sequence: TGTGCCAGCAGCCAAAGGACTAGCGGCGGTGAGCAGTTCTTC. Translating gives CASSQRTSGGEQFF.

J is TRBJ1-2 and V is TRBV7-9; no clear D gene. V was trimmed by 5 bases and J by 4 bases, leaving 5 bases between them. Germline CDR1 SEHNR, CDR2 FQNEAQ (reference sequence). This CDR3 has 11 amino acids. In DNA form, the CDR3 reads TGTGCCAGCAGCCCTTCCTATGGCTACACCTTC. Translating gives CASSPSYGYTF.

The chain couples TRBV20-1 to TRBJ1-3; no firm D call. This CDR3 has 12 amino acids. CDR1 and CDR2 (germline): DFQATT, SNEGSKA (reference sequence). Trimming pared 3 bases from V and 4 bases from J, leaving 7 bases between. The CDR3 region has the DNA TGCAGTGCTAGTCGGGGAGGAAACACCATATATTTT. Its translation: CSASRGGNTIYF.

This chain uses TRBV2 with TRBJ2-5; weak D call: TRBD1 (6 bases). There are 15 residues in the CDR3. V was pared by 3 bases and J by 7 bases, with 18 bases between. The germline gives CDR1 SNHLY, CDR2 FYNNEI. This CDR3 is CASSEGARHLGTQYF. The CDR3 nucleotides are TGTGCCAGCAGTGAGGGGGCGCGGCACCTTGGGACCCAGTACTTC. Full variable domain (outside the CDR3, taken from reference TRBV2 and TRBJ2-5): EPEVTQTPSHQVTQMGQEVILRCVPISNHLYFYWYRQILGQKVEFLVSFYNNEISEKSEIFDDQFSVERPDGSNFTLKIRSTKLEDSAMYFCASSEGARHLGTQYFGPGTRLLVL.

Written as DNA, the CDR3 is TGCAGCGTTAGAACAGGCCCTGGCTCCTACGAGCAGTACTTC. This codes for CSVRTGPGSYEQYF. This chain uses TRBV29-1 with TRBJ2-7; D is possibly TRBD1 (5 bases). This CDR3 is 14 amino acids long. The germline V gene has CDR1 SQVTM and CDR2 ANQGSEA. Trimming shortened V by 5 bases and J by 0 bases, and 14 bases separated the two germline ends.

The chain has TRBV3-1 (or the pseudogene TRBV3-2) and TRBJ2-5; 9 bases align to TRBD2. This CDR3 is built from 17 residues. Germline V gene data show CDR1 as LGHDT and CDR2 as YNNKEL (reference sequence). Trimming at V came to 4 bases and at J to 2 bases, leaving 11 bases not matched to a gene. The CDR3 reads CASSRGGTSGLQETQYF. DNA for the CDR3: TGTGCCAGCAGCCGGGGGGGAACTAGCGGGTTACAAGAGACCCAGTACTTC.

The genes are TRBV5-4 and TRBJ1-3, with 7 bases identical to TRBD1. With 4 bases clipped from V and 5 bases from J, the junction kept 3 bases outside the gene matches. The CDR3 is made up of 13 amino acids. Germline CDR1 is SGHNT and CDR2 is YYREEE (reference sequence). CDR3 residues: CASSPGGRNTIYF. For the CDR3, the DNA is TGTGCCAGCAGCCCAGGGGGGAGAAACACCATATATTTT. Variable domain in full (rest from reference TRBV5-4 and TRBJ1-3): ETGVTQSPTHLIKTRGQQVTLRCSSQSGHNTVSWYQQALGQGPQFIFQYYREEENGRGNFPPRFSGLQFPNYSSELNVNALELDDSALYLCASSPGGRNTIYFGEGSWLTVV.

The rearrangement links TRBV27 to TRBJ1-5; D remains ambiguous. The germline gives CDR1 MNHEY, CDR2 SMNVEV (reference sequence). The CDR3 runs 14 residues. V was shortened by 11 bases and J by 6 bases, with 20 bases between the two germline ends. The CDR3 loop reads CASSSPGVGQPQHF. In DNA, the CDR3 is TGTGCCTCCTCATCCCCGGGAGTAGGTCAGCCCCAGCATTTT.

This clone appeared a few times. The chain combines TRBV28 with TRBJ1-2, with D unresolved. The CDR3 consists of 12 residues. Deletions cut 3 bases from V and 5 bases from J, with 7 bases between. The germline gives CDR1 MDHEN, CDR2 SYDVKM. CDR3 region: CASSLGRYGYTF. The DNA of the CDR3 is TGTGCCAGCAGTTTGGGCCGGTATGGCTACACCTTC.

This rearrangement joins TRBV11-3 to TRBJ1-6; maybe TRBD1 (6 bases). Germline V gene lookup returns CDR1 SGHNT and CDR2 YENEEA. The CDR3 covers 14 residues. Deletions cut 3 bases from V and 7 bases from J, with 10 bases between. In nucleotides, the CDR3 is TGTGCCAGCAGCTTGGGACAAACGAATTCACCCCTCCACTTT. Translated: CASSLGQTNSPLHF. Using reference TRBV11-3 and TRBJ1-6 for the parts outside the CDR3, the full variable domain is EAGVVQSPRYKIIEKKQPVAFWCNPISGHNTLYWYLQNLGQGPELLIRYENEEAVDDSQLPKDRFSAERLKGVDSTLKIQPAELGDSAVYLCASSLGQTNSPLHFGNGTRLTVT.

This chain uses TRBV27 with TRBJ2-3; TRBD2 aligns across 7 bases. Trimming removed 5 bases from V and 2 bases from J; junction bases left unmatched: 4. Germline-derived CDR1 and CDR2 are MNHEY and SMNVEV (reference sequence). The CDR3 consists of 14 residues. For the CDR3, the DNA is TGTGCCAGCAGTAGCGGGATAACCACAGATACGCAGTATTTT. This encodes CASSSGITTDTQYF.

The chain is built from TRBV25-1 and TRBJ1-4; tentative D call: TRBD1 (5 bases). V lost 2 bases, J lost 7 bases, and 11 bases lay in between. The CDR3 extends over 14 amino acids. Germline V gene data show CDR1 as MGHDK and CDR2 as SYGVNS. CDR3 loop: CASSEPFGGEKLFF. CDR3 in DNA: TGTGCCAGCAGTGAACCCTTCGGGGGTGAAAAACTGTTTTTT.

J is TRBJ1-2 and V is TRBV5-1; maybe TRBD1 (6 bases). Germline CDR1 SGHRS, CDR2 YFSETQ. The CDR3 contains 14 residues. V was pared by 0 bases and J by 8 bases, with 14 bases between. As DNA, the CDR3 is TGCGCCAGCAGCTTGGCCTTAGAGGGGGAGGGCTACACCTTC. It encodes CASSLALEGEGYTF. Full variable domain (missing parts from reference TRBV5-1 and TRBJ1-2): KAGVTQTPRYLIKTRGQQVTLSCSPISGHRSVSWYQQTPGQGLQFLFEYFSETQRNKGNFPGRFSGRQFSNSRSEMNVSTLELGDSALYLCASSLALEGEGYTFGSGTRLTVV.

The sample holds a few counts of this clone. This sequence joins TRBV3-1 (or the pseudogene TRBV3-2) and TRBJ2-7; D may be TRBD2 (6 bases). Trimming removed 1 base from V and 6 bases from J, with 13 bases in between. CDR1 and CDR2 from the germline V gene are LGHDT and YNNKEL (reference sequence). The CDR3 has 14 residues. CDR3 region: CASSQGGDPSEQYF. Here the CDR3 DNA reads TGTGCCAGCAGCCAAGGGGGGGACCCTAGCGAGCAGTACTTC.

The DNA for the CDR3 is TGTGCCAGCAGCGAACGCCCTTTGGACAGGGCACAGGGTGGCTACACCTTC. Amino acids: CASSERPLDRAQGGYTF. The rearrangement links TRBV3-1 (or the pseudogene TRBV3-2) to TRBJ1-2, with 8 bases aligning to TRBD1. Germline V gives CDR1 LGHDT, CDR2 YNNKEL (reference sequence). The junction had 18 bases not matched to a gene; V was cut back by 5 bases and J by 7 bases. The CDR3 extends over 17 amino acids.